Each of the 21 T cell receptor beta chains below was sequenced from the same sample in a study of blood T cell repertoires in COVID-19. Some clones are missing from TCRdb's copy, which holds only in-frame ones; the method was immunoSEQ multiplex PCR. The sample contains a few hundred thousand clones, roughly 89% of which appear only once. The sample consisted of peripheral blood. The receptors were gathered from a man aged 25 to 40 with acute or convalescent COVID-19.

The chain is built from TRBV9 and TRBJ1-2; 7 bases agree with TRBD1. The CDR3 totals 14 residues. The J segment lost 4 bases and the V segment lost 3 bases, leaving 6 bases of the junction unmatched. CDR1 and CDR2 (germline): SGDLS, YYNGEE. DNA of the CDR3: TGTGCCAGCAGCGCTAGGGGACAGTTCTATGGCTACACCTTC. It yields the protein CASSARGQFYGYTF.

CDR3 nucleotide sequence: TGTGCCAGCAGCGAGGCAAGCGGACGTAACTATGGCTACACCTTC. Protein product: CASSEASGRNYGYTF. The J gene is TRBJ1-2, the V gene TRBV21-1. TRBV21-1 is recorded as a pseudogene. This CDR3 comprises 15 residues.

This chain joins TRBV6-5 and TRBJ1-2; D remains ambiguous. Trimming took off 8 bases at V and 7 bases at J, with 17 bases between the two ends. This CDR3 is 13 amino acids long. Germline assignment: CDR1 MNHEY and CDR2 SVGAGI. The CDR3 coding sequence is TGTGCCAGCGCGCCTGAAGGGAGGAGTGGCTACACCTTC. Translation: CASAPEGRSGYTF.

The V and J genes are TRBV7-9 and TRBJ2-3; 10 bases are shared with TRBD1. The ends lost 3 bases at V and 10 bases at J; junction bases unmatched: 13. Germline V CDR1 and CDR2: SEHNR, FQNEAQ (reference sequence). The CDR3 spans 16 residues. CDR3 amino acids: CASSFSGQGTGWAQYF. The DNA for the CDR3 is TGTGCCAGCAGCTTTTCGGGACAGGGGACTGGTTGGGCGCAGTATTTT.

This sequence joins TRBV10-3 and TRBJ2-3, with TRBD2 as a possible D gene (5 bases). This CDR3 comprises 15 residues. Between the trimmed V and J ends, which lost 8 bases and 0 bases, there was a span of 15 bases. CDR1 is ENHRY, CDR2 SYGVKD, per germline. Here the CDR3 DNA reads TGTGCCATCCGAAGCGGCGGGTTAAGCACAGATACGCAGTATTTT. Translated, it gives CAIRSGGLSTDTQYF.

The chain has TRBV24-1 and TRBJ1-3, with D maybe TRBD1 (5 bases). The CDR3 totals 20 residues. Germline V gene data show CDR1 as KGHDR and CDR2 as SFDVKD. V was cut by 3 bases and J by 0 bases, with 23 bases left in between. The CDR3 loop is CATSDPTGTERRSSGNTIYF. DNA of the CDR3: TGTGCCACCAGTGATCCGACCGGGACTGAAAGACGCTCCTCTGGAAACACCATATATTTT.

This chain links TRBV19 with TRBJ1-1; a weak D match, TRBD1 (6 bases). Trimming removed 7 bases from V and 1 base from J, with 16 bases in between. This CDR3 spans 15 amino acids. CDR1 LNHDA and CDR2 SQIVND come from the germline V gene (reference sequence). The CDR3 DNA reads as TGTGCCAGTAAGGGCGCAGGGGCCCCGAACACTGAAGCTTTCTTT. Protein sequence: CASKGAGAPNTEAFF. Based on the CDR3 plus reference TRBV19 and TRBJ1-1, the full variable domain is DGGITQSPKYLFRKEGQNVTLSCEQNLNHDAMYWYRQDPGQGLRLIYYSQIVNDFQKGDIAEGYSVSREKKESFPLTVTSAQKNPTAFYLCASKGAGAPNTEAFFGQGTRLTVV.

A few counts support this clone. CDR3 loop: CAISGSGGERETQYF. CDR3 DNA sequence: TGTGCCATCAGTGGAAGTGGGGGGGAAAGGGAGACCCAGTACTTC. The chain carries TRBV10-3 and TRBJ2-5; TRBD2 matches at 7 bases. Looked up from germline, CDR1 is ENHRY and CDR2 is SYGVKD. This CDR3 spans 15 amino acids. V shed 4 bases, J shed 5 bases, and the junction held 10 bases outside the gene matches.

About this clone: Germline and junction disagree at one end, which may indicate a read error. The sample holds other DNA sequences that translate to the same CDR3. The chain links TRBV7-2 to TRBJ1-1, with D unclear. Germline-derived CDR1 and CDR2 are SGHTA and FQGNSA. This CDR3 is built from 13 residues. The CDR3 DNA sequence: TGTGCCAGCAGTTTAGGGCAGAACACTGAAGCTTTCTTT. The encoded protein is CASSLGQNTEAFF.

A note on this clone: This specimen includes other DNA sequences encoding the same CDR3. The chain's CDR3 is CASSSGTSGSYEQYF. The CDR3 DNA sequence: TGTGCCAGCAGCTCTGGGACTAGCGGTTCCTACGAGCAGTACTTC. The V and J genes are TRBV7-9 and TRBJ2-7; 11 nucleotides align to TRBD2. Trimming cost V 4 bases and J 1 base; bases outside gene matches: 3. CDR1 and CDR2 from the germline V gene are SEHNR and FQNEAQ (reference sequence). The CDR3 sequence is 15 residues long.

This clone was seen a few times. V and J are TRBV19 and TRBJ1-2; 9 bases are shared with TRBD1. V lost 8 bases, J lost 4 bases, and 2 bases stayed unmatched. The CDR3 sequence is 12 residues long. The germline V gene encodes CDR1 LNHDA and CDR2 SQIVND (reference sequence). The CDR3 bases are TGTGCCAGTTGGGACAGGGTCTATGGCTACACCTTC. It specifies CASWDRVYGYTF.

The chain joins TRBV5-8 to TRBJ2-7; D is undetermined. CDR1 is SGHTS, CDR2 YDEGEE, per germline. The CDR3 loop spans 12 amino acids. Trimming cost V 1 base and J 10 bases, with 12 bases left between them. The CDR3 sequence: CASSLKAEAQYF. For the CDR3, the DNA is TGTGCCAGCAGCTTGAAGGCTGAGGCCCAGTACTTC.

The J gene is TRBJ2-7, the V gene TRBV28; 8 bases match TRBD1. The germline CDR1 and CDR2 sequences are MDHEN and SYDVKM. Losses at the gene ends were 1 base for V and 3 bases for J; bases not matched to a gene: 5. This CDR3 is 15 amino acids long. CDR3 nucleotides: TGTGCCAGCAGTTTATCAGGGGGCGCGAGCTACGAGCAGTACTTC. Its protein product is CASSLSGGASYEQYF.

The sample holds one count of this clone. This rearrangement joins TRBV5-1 to TRBJ1-4; TRBD1 agrees at 7 bases. The CDR3 totals 14 residues. CDR1 is SGHRS and CDR2 is YFSETQ in the germline V gene. V dropped 4 bases and J dropped 6; count of bases not matched to a gene: 6. The CDR3 region has the DNA TGCGCCAGCAGCCGCCTAGGACAGGATGAAAAACTGTTTTTT. Protein: CASSRLGQDEKLFF.

The rearrangement links TRBV10-1 to TRBJ2-7; D uncertain. Trimming pared 4 bases from V and 1 base from J, leaving 11 bases between. This CDR3 region has 14 residues. The germline V gene encodes CDR1 WNHNN and CDR2 SYGVQD (reference sequence). The CDR3 DNA follows: TGCGCCAGCAGTGTAGCCACGCCGTCCTACGAGCAGTACTTC. It translates to CASSVATPSYEQYF.

This sequence joins TRBV5-4 and TRBJ1-5; D is uncertain. V lost 4 bases and J 2 bases, leaving 7 bases between the germline ends. The CDR3 runs 13 residues. CDR1 and CDR2 from the germline V gene are SGHNT and YYREEE (reference sequence). In DNA, the CDR3 is TGTGCCAGCAGCCGGGGAGGCAATCAGCCCCAGCATTTT. It encodes CASSRGGNQPQHF.

V and J are TRBV30 and TRBJ2-5; TRBD1 matches at 8 bases. The CDR3 spans 14 residues. The J segment lost 5 bases and the V segment lost 1 base, leaving 6 bases of the junction unmatched. CDR1 is GTSNPN and CDR2 is SVGIG in the germline V gene (reference sequence). The CDR3 is CAWSEWTGRETQYF. The CDR3 DNA reads as TGTGCCTGGAGTGAGTGGACAGGGCGGGAGACCCAGTACTTC.

CDR3 sequence reads: CASILNSNQPQHF. The CDR3 DNA reads TGTGCCAGCATACTGAATAGCAATCAGCCCCAGCATTTT. V gene TRBV6-6 combines with J gene TRBJ1-5; D gene ambiguous. V lost 7 bases to trimming and J lost 0 bases, with 7 bases between them. The CDR3 is 13 amino acids. CDR1 is MNHNY, CDR2 SVGAGI, per germline (reference sequence).

The chain uses TRBV11-2 and TRBJ2-5; 7 positions agree with TRBD1. J gave up 4 bases and V 5 bases, and 10 bases lay outside the gene matches. The germline V gene has CDR1 SGHAT and CDR2 FQNNGV. CDR3 size: 15 residues. CDR3 region: CASSNTKTGRETQYF. The DNA for the CDR3 is TGTGCCAGCAGCAATACTAAGACAGGGAGAGAGACCCAGTACTTC.

V and J are TRBV6-1 and TRBJ2-3, with 8 bases lining up with TRBD1. CDR3 length: 15 residues. The germline CDR1 and CDR2 sequences are MNHNS and SASEGT. Trimming took 3 bases from V and 2 from J; bases not matched to a gene: 4. Written as DNA, the CDR3 is TGTGCCAGCAGTGACAGGGGGCAACTCACAGATACGCAGTATTTT. Translation gives CASSDRGQLTDTQYF.

The chain couples TRBV18 to TRBJ1-1; no reliable D call. The V and J ends lost 3 bases and 3 bases respectively, with 8 bases between them. The CDR3 is 13 amino acids. CDR1 is KGHSH and CDR2 is LQKENI in the germline V gene. The DNA for the CDR3 is TGTGCCAGCTCACCGGAGGTTTACACTGAAGCTTTCTTT. Protein: CASSPEVYTEAFF.